These T cell receptor beta chains were read from a single sample in a study of cytomegalovirus exposure and HLA in healthy donors. Clones were read by immunoSEQ multiplex PCR, and TCRdb kept only the in-frame ones, dropping some. The repertoire holds 93,000 or so clones, approximately 66% seen once, with more than 3% in the top ten. Source material: PBMCs. The origin of the receptors is a woman aged 50 to 60 in good health and CMV-seronegative. Each CDR3 is given with its conserved first and last residue. D genes are given only for firm matches. The size field is filled for only some rows; it gives once, few, many or a size class.

D	V	J	size	CDR3	DNA
TRBD1	TRBV6-1	TRBJ1-2	NA	CASCRQGCIYGYTF	TGTGCCAGCTGTAGACAGGGTTGCATCTATGGCTACACCTTC
NA	TRBV19	TRBJ1-5	NA	CASRSTLIGNQPQHF	TGTGCCAGTCGGAGTACCTTAATAGGAAATCAGCCCCAGCATTTT
NA	TRBV6-1	TRBJ2-7	NA	CASRTRDSYEQYF	TGTGCCAGTAGAACTAGGGACTCCTACGAGCAGTACTTC
TRBD1	TRBV5-1	TRBJ1-1	NA	CASSFQGENTEAFF	TGCGCCAGCAGCTTTCAGGGGGAGAACACTGAAGCTTTCTTT
NA	TRBV5-1	TRBJ1-3	few	CASSPDRKGGNTIYF	TGCGCCAGCAGCCCAGACAGGAAAGGTGGAAACACCATATATTTT
TRBD2	TRBV4-3	TRBJ2-1	NA	CASSHGLASYNEQFF	TGCGCCAGCAGCCATGGACTAGCGAGCTACAATGAGCAGTTCTTC
TRBD2	TRBV5-6	TRBJ2-5	NA	CASSWGPSLAGEETQYF	TGTGCCAGCAGCTGGGGGCCGAGCCTAGCGGGAGAAGAGACCCAGTACTTC
NA	TRBV11-2	TRBJ1-1	NA	CASSLEQGWAEAFF	TGTGCCAGCAGCTTAGAACAGGGCTGGGCTGAAGCTTTCTTT
NA	TRBV4-3	TRBJ2-1	few	CASSRTTNEQFF	TGCGCCAGCAGCCGGACTACCAATGAGCAGTTCTTC
TRBD1	TRBV6-5	TRBJ2-5	once	CASRTGTGTLREQYF	TGTGCCAGCAGAACTGGGACAGGGACGCTCCGGGAGCAGTACTTC
TRBD1	TRBV5-8	TRBJ1-4	few	CASSSHPGRTGGEKLFF	TGTGCCAGCAGCTCCCACCCAGGGAGGACAGGCGGTGAAAAACTGTTTTTT
NA	TRBV6-1	TRBJ1-5	NA	CASIRQESNQPQHF	TGTGCCAGCATTCGACAGGAATCTAATCAGCCCCAGCATTTT
TRBD2	TRBV19	TRBJ2-4	NA	CASSTTSGTKNIQYF	TGTGCCAGTAGTACGACTAGCGGGACCAAAAACATTCAGTACTTC
NA	TRBV7-2	TRBJ2-5	few	CASTLQGLETQYF	TGTGCCAGCACGCTGCAGGGGCTAGAGACCCAGTACTTC
TRBD1	TRBV27	TRBJ1-5	NA	CASSFGQGVDQPQHF	TGTGCCAGCAGTTTCGGACAGGGGGTCGACCAGCCCCAGCATTTT
NA	TRBV7-8	TRBJ1-6	NA	CASTTNRAPVVISSPLHF	TGTGCCAGCACGACGAACAGGGCCCCTGTTGTCATTTCATCACCCCTCCACTTT
NA	TRBV7-2	TRBJ1-1	NA	CASTRGPWGDNTEAFF	TGTGCCAGCACTCGAGGTCCTTGGGGGGACAACACTGAAGCTTTCTTT
NA	TRBV10-3	TRBJ1-2	NA	CAIRTNRQGNNYGYTF	TGTGCCATCAGAACGAATAGGCAGGGCAATAACTATGGCTACACCTTC
NA	TRBV29-1	TRBJ1-5	few	CSVGQQNQPQHF	TGCAGCGTCGGACAGCAGAATCAGCCCCAGCATTTT
TRBD1	TRBV5-1	TRBJ2-3	NA	CASSPGWGQGYTDTQYF	TGCGCCAGCAGCCCCGGGTGGGGACAGGGATACACAGATACGCAGTATTTT
NA	TRBV5-1	TRBJ1-6	few	CASSIGGSSYNSPLHF	TGCGCCAGCAGCATCGGAGGGAGCTCCTATAATTCACCCCTCCACTTT
NA	TRBV5-1	TRBJ2-7	NA	CASSLEGARSSYEQYF	TGCGCCAGCAGCTTGGAAGGTGCGCGGAGCTCCTACGAGCAGTACTTC
NA	TRBV19	TRBJ2-5	NA	CASSTAGTQYF	TGTGCCAGTAGTACCGCAGGGACCCAGTACTTC
TRBD1	TRBV7-8	TRBJ1-4	once	CASSLTGGEKLFF	TGTGCCAGCAGCCTTACAGGGGGCGAAAAACTGTTTTTT
TRBD2	TRBV5-1	TRBJ2-5	NA	CASSRLSGRIRQETQYF	TGCGCCAGCAGCCGCCTTAGCGGGAGGATTCGTCAAGAGACCCAGTACTTC
TRBD1	TRBV6-1	TRBJ2-7	NA	CASSDSGTVYEQYF	TGTGCCAGCAGCGACTCCGGGACAGTGTACGAGCAGTACTTC
TRBD1	TRBV5-1	TRBJ2-7	NA	CASSLGDREYYEQYF	TGCGCCAGCAGCCTGGGGGACAGGGAATACTACGAGCAGTACTTC
TRBD2	TRBV4-1	TRBJ2-3	once	CASSRTGRGGRWDTQYF	TGCGCCAGCAGCCGCACGGGGCGGGGGGGCCGCTGGGATACGCAGTATTTT
NA	TRBV7-9	TRBJ2-7	NA	CASSPRQRYEQYF	TGTGCCAGCAGCCCTCGACAGCGCTACGAGCAGTACTTC